The clone carrying this T cell receptor (beta chain) was seen only once. The data were obtained in a study of blood T cell repertoires in COVID-19. The CDR3 is made up of 17 amino acids. Germline CDR1 LNHDA, CDR2 SQIVND (reference sequence). V was pared by 5 bases and J by 6 bases, with 16 bases of the junction left unmatched. Method: immunoSEQ multiplex PCR; TCRdb's copy keeps in-frame clones and lacks some. This table holds about 210,000 clones, 85% found once. Sequencing was performed on PBMCs or T cells enriched from blood (not recorded which). The chain has TRBV19 and TRBJ2-3; the match to TRBD2 covers 8 bases. The source of this sequence is a man aged 35-49 years who had recovered from COVID-19. CDR3 residues: CASSSNSLAADLDTQYF. For the CDR3, the DNA is TGTGCCAGTAGTTCGAACTCACTAGCGGCTGATTTGGATACGCAGTATTTT.